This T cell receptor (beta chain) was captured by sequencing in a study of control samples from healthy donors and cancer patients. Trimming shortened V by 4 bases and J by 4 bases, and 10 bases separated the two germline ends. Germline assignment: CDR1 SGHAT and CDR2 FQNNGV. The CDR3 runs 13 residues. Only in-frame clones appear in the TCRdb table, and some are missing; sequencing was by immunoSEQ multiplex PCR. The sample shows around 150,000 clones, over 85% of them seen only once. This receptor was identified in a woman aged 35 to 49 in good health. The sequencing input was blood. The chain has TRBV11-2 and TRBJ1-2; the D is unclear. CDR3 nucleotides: TGTGCCAGCAGCTCATCTTCGGGCTATGGCTACACCTTC. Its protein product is CASSSSSGYGYTF.